Sequencing of this T cell receptor (beta chain) was carried out in a study of T cells in Graves' hyperthyroidism and ophthalmopathy. The germline CDR1 and CDR2 sequences are KGHDR and SFDVKD. V lost 2 bases, J lost 7 bases, and 10 bases lay in between. The CDR3 has 14 amino acids. TCR beta CDR3 regions were amplified from RNA transcripts. The TCR CDR3 was amplified in a first-round RT-PCR using the HTBI primer set. MiXCR, run by TCRdb on the multiplex PCR reads, gives a single entry per CDR3 protein. The sample has 550,000 to 600,000 distinct CDR3 sequences, more than 45% seen once. This clonotype was detected a few times.

The sample consisted of peripheral blood or thyroid tissue (not recorded which). J is TRBJ2-2 and V is TRBV24-1; D possibly matches TRBD1 or TRBD2 (5 bases each). The sequence derives from an adult woman with Graves' disease, either hyperthyroidism or ophthalmopathy (not recorded which). The CDR3: CATSDYGDGGELFF. CDR3 nucleotide sequence: TGTGCCACCAGTGATTACGGGGACGGCGGGGAGCTGTTTTTT.